What follows are 27 T cell receptor beta chains derived from one specimen sequenced in a study of blood T cells in healthy people across ages. Next came a second PCR, run for about 7 to 11 cycles, which used a sample-barcoded 5' primer along with a J-beta primer mix. One entry per CDR3 protein, called by TCRdb with MiXCR from the 5' RACE reads. The sample consists of under 700,000 distinct CDR3 sequences, 24% of them appearing once. The sample was also reused in another study, on T cells of mothers and their children.

Sequenced sample: blood. The receptors shown here come from a boy aged 5-17 years in good health.

The chain couples TRBV6-5 to TRBJ2-1, with 7 bases that match TRBD2. Germline V gives CDR1 MNHEY, CDR2 SVGAGI. The CDR3 runs 15 residues. V lost 6 bases, J lost 5 bases, and 10 bases stayed unmatched. This CDR3 reads CASSARRETNNEQFF. CDR3 nucleotides: TGTGCCAGCAGCGCCCGGCGGGAGACGAACAATGAGCAGTTCTTC.

This clonotype has only a few counts. The V call is TRBV5-1, the J call TRBJ1-1; TRBD1 aligns across 7 bases. The CDR3 has 14 residues. From germline, CDR1 is SGHRS and CDR2 YFSETQ. Trimming at V came to 2 bases and at J to 5 bases, leaving 6 bases not matched to a gene. The DNA of the CDR3 is TGCGCCAGCAGCTTCGAGACAGGGCTGACTGAAGCTTTCTTT. It is translated as CASSFETGLTEAFF. Combining the CDR3 with reference TRBV5-1 and TRBJ1-1 gives the whole variable domain KAGVTQTPRYLIKTRGQQVTLSCSPISGHRSVSWYQQTPGQGLQFLFEYFSETQRNKGNFPGRFSGRQFSNSRSEMNVSTLELGDSALYLCASSFETGLTEAFFGQGTRLTVV.

This chain joins TRBV28 and TRBJ1-4; the D is unclear. CDR3 length: 13 amino acids. Germline V lookup: CDR1 MDHEN, CDR2 SYDVKM. The germline V and J ends were trimmed by 11 bases and 5 bases, with 15 bases remaining between them. Here the CDR3 DNA reads TGTGCCGAGGCCGGAGGGCTAAATGAAAAACTGTTTTTT. This gives the protein CAEAGGLNEKLFF.

This clonotype was observed a handful of times. The chain's CDR3 is CASAPGDRPAYEQYF. The CDR3 DNA sequence: TGTGCCAGCGCCCCCGGGGACAGGCCAGCCTACGAGCAGTACTTC. The chain links TRBV27 to TRBJ2-7; 8 bases map to TRBD1. The V gene end was trimmed by 8 bases and the J gene end by 2 bases; junction bases not matched to a gene: 11. The CDR3 runs to 15 residues. The germline gives CDR1 MNHEY, CDR2 SMNVEV (reference sequence).

The genes are TRBV5-6 and TRBJ1-1; D remains ambiguous. Germline CDR1 and CDR2: SGHDT and YYEEEE. V was clipped by 0 bases and J by 6 bases, with 9 bases between them. There are 13 residues in the CDR3. CDR3 amino acids: CASSLELSAEAFF. The CDR3 DNA reads TGTGCCAGCAGCTTGGAGTTATCGGCTGAAGCTTTCTTT.

This clonotype occurred a few times. The V call is TRBV15, the J call TRBJ2-1; D unclear. The germline gives CDR1 LNHNV, CDR2 YYDKDF (reference sequence). The CDR3 loop spans 17 amino acids. V was trimmed by 1 base and J by 2 bases, leaving 15 bases between them. The CDR3 DNA reads TGTGCCACCAGCAGAGTGGGTCCGAGGTTTACCTACAATGAGCAGTTCTTC. Protein: CATSRVGPRFTYNEQFF.

This rearrangement joins TRBV19 to TRBJ1-1; D may be TRBD1 (5 bases). This CDR3 spans 13 amino acids. Trimming cost V 10 bases and J 1 base, with 13 bases left between them. Germline V lookup: CDR1 LNHDA, CDR2 SQIVND (reference sequence). The CDR3 region is CATRWGENTEAFF. The CDR3 nucleotides are TGTGCCACTAGATGGGGGGAGAACACTGAAGCTTTCTTT.

This clonotype was found a few times. This rearrangement joins TRBV28 to TRBJ2-5, with TRBD2 identical over 9 bases. Germline assignment: CDR1 MDHEN and CDR2 SYDVKM. V dropped 7 bases and J dropped 6; count of bases not matched to a gene: 9. The CDR3 sequence is 14 residues long. CDR3 sequence reads: CASMVAGGMQTQYF. CDR3 nucleotide sequence: TGTGCCAGCATGGTGGCGGGGGGGATGCAGACCCAGTACTTC.

Concerning this clonotype itself: The junction shows a germline mismatch at one end, possibly a read error. This chain uses TRBV7-9 with TRBJ2-5; 8 bases are a match to TRBD2. The J call may be in error: the DNA end matches TRBJ2-1 better. The CDR3 contains 15 residues. The germline V gene encodes CDR1 SEHNR and CDR2 FQNEAQ (reference sequence). CDR3 loop: CAGSFASGSYNEQFF. The CDR3 bases are TGTGCCGGCAGCTTTGCTAGCGGGTCTTACAATGAGCAGTTCTTC.

The CDR3 bases are TGTGCCAGCAGCCTCGGAGGGAACTCTGGAAACACCATATATTTT. It is translated as CASSLGGNSGNTIYF. This chain joins TRBV9 and TRBJ1-3; no reliable D call. The CDR3 extends over 15 amino acids. Germline V gives CDR1 SGDLS, CDR2 YYNGEE. Trimming stripped 4 bases from V and 0 bases from J, with 11 bases between.

In this sample, this clonotype turned up once. The chain employs TRBV7-9 and TRBJ2-5; the match to TRBD2 covers 9 bases. The CDR3 has 13 amino acids. V trimming: 8 bases; J trimming: 0 bases; junction bases outside the gene matches: 1. Germline-derived CDR1 and CDR2 are SEHNR and FQNEAQ (reference sequence). This CDR3 is CASPSGDQETQYF. As DNA, the CDR3 is TGTGCCAGCCCTAGCGGGGACCAAGAGACCCAGTACTTC. Variable domain in full (rest from reference TRBV7-9 and TRBJ2-5): DTGVSQNPRHKITKRGQNVTFRCDPISEHNRLYWYRQTLGQGPEFLTYFQNEAQLEKSRLLSDRFSAERPKGSFSTLEIQRTEQGDSAMYLCASPSGDQETQYFGPGTRLLVL.

This clonotype was detected a few times. This chain links TRBV4-3 with TRBJ2-3; D unclear. The CDR3 length is 15 residues. Germline V lookup: CDR1 LGHNA, CDR2 YSLEER. Trimming took off 4 bases at V and 0 bases at J, with 11 bases between the two ends. CDR3: CASSLWRSSTDTQYF. The CDR3 region has the DNA TGCGCCAGCAGCCTCTGGCGGTCTAGCACAGATACGCAGTATTTT.

The chain is built from TRBV4-2 and TRBJ2-1; TRBD2 agrees at 7 bases. The better agreement between TRBJ2-5 and the DNA end casts doubt on the J call. The CDR3 is 16 amino acids. Per germline, CDR1 LGHNA and CDR2 YNFKEQ. The CDR3 is CASSQVDVAGDGTQYF. The CDR3 region has the DNA TGTGCCAGCAGCCAAGTCGATGTGGCGGGAGATGGGACCCAGTACTTC.

The table lists this clonotype with a count of one. The gene calls are TRBV6-5 and TRBJ2-3; TRBD1 or TRBD2 may be the D gene (6 bases each). Germline CDR1 reads MNHEY; CDR2 reads SVGAGI. The CDR3 totals 15 residues. Trimming took off 0 bases at V and 5 bases at J, with 12 bases between the two ends. CDR3 nucleotides: TGTGCCAGCAGTTACTCCGGGGGCCGGCTAGATACGCAGTATTTT. It yields the protein CASSYSGGRLDTQYF.

The J gene is TRBJ1-3, the V gene TRBV27; no definite D call. In germline, CDR1 is MNHEY, CDR2 SMNVEV (reference sequence). This CDR3 spans 14 amino acids. V was pared by 6 bases and J by 4 bases, with 13 bases between. CDR3 loop: CASREAGSGNTIYF. CDR3 nucleotide sequence: TGTGCCAGCAGGGAAGCGGGGTCCGGAAACACCATATATTTT.

This clonotype was seen a few times. This chain joins TRBV12-3 or TRBV12-4 and TRBJ1-1, with TRBD1 as a possible D gene (6 bases). This CDR3 has 14 residues. The V gene lost 3 bases and the J gene lost 1 base, with 9 bases spanning the gap. This CDR3 is CASSLSGENTEAFF. The CDR3 coding sequence is TGTGCCAGCAGTTTGTCAGGGGAGAACACTGAAGCTTTCTTT.

The chain is built from TRBV10-3 and TRBJ1-4; 10 nucleotides line up with TRBD1. Germline CDR1 and CDR2: ENHRY and SYGVKD. Unmatched junction bases numbered 6, after V lost 5 bases and J lost 6 bases. The CDR3 runs to 15 residues. CDR3 sequence reads: CAISQPGTGDEKLFF. CDR3 in DNA: TGTGCCATCAGTCAACCCGGGACAGGGGATGAAAAACTGTTTTTT.

This clonotype was counted a few times. The V gene is TRBV29-1, the J gene TRBJ1-2; D not resolved. CDR3 length: 10 residues. Trimming left V 7 bases short and J 6 bases short, with 9 bases between. The germline gives CDR1 SQVTM, CDR2 ANQGSEA. The CDR3 sequence is CSAVADGYTF. CDR3 coding DNA: TGCAGCGCAGTGGCCGATGGCTACACCTTC.

On this clonotype: An end of the junction does not agree with germline; a read error may underlie this. The V and J genes are TRBV6-5 and TRBJ2-3, with 10 nucleotides matching TRBD1. The CDR3 loop spans 14 amino acids. Germline V gives CDR1 MNHEY, CDR2 SVGAGI. CDR3 residues: CASRAGTGVDTQYF. Here the CDR3 DNA reads TGCGCCAGCAGAGCCGGGACAGGGGTAGATACGCAGTATTTT.

There are a few counts of this clonotype. V usage is TRBV7-9 and J usage is TRBJ2-5; no clear D gene. The CDR3 extends over 15 amino acids. Trimming shortened V by 5 bases and J by 0 bases, and 13 bases separated the two germline ends. CDR1 and CDR2 from the germline V gene are SEHNR and FQNEAQ (reference sequence). The CDR3 reads CASSPRPDNQETQYF. The CDR3 DNA reads as TGTGCCAGCAGCCCTAGGCCCGATAACCAAGAGACCCAGTACTTC.

This clonotype was counted between two and nine times. V and J are TRBV7-9 and TRBJ1-2; maybe TRBD1 (5 bases). There are 11 residues in the CDR3. Per the germline V gene, CDR1 is SEHNR and CDR2 is FQNEAQ (reference sequence). V lost 7 bases to trimming and J lost 13 bases, with 16 bases between them. The CDR3 sequence is CASTALGDVTF. CDR3 DNA sequence: TGTGCCAGCACCGCCTTGGGGGATGTCACCTTC.

This clonotype has ten or more counts. V and J are TRBV5-1 and TRBJ2-5; 9 bases fit TRBD1. With the DNA end fitting TRBJ2-7 better, the J assignment may be wrong. Per germline, CDR1 SGHRS and CDR2 YFSETQ. The CDR3 consists of 13 residues. This CDR3 is CASSLTGGHEQYF. Here the CDR3 DNA reads TGCGCCAGCAGCTTGACAGGGGGCCACGAGCAGTACTTC.

The chain combines TRBV4-3 with TRBJ2-5, with 9 bases that match TRBD1. CDR3 length: 15 residues. CDR1 and CDR2 from the germline V gene are LGHNA and YSLEER. The V segment lost 1 base and the J segment 5 bases; nucleotides outside the gene matches: 5. The CDR3 nucleotides read TGCGCCAGCAGCCAAGGGGCGGGACAGGGTGAGACCCAGTACTTC. Protein sequence: CASSQGAGQGETQYF.

The chain employs TRBV12-3 or TRBV12-4 and TRBJ1-2, with 7 bases identical to TRBD1. CDR3 length: 13 residues. V was clipped by 6 bases and J by 8 bases; unmatched bases: 9. In DNA, the CDR3 is TGTGCCAGCAGCCCACAGGGGAGAGGGGGCTACACCTTC. Translation: CASSPQGRGGYTF.

The chain is built from TRBV7-9 and TRBJ1-2; D is ambiguous. The germline V gene has CDR1 SEHNR and CDR2 FQNEAQ (reference sequence). Between the trimmed V and J ends, which lost 5 bases and 2 bases, there was a span of 15 bases. The CDR3 sequence is 15 residues long. CDR3 in amino acids: CASSRGPGGNYGYTF. The CDR3 coding sequence is TGTGCCAGCAGCAGAGGTCCCGGCGGGAACTATGGCTACACCTTC.

This clonotype was seen repeatedly, ten times or more. The chain couples TRBV20-1 to TRBJ1-5, with D perhaps TRBD1 (5 bases). The germline V gene encodes CDR1 DFQATT and CDR2 SNEGSKA (reference sequence). Trimming pared 7 bases from V and 3 bases from J, leaving 25 bases between. The CDR3 covers 17 residues. The CDR3 DNA reads as TGCAGTGTTCCCCACCGTCCCCGAGACAGTTACAATCAGCCCCAGCATTTT. This sequence encodes CSVPHRPRDSYNQPQHF.

This clonotype came up a few times. V usage is TRBV6-6 and J usage is TRBJ1-5; the D gene is possibly TRBD1 (6 bases). The V end lost 0 bases, the J end lost 2 bases, and 11 bases lay between the germline ends. The CDR3 has 16 residues. Germline CDR1 reads MNHNY; CDR2 reads SVGAGI (reference sequence). CDR3 loop: CASSYSEGHRNQPQHF. As DNA, the CDR3 is TGTGCCAGCAGTTACTCGGAGGGACACCGCAATCAGCCCCAGCATTTT.